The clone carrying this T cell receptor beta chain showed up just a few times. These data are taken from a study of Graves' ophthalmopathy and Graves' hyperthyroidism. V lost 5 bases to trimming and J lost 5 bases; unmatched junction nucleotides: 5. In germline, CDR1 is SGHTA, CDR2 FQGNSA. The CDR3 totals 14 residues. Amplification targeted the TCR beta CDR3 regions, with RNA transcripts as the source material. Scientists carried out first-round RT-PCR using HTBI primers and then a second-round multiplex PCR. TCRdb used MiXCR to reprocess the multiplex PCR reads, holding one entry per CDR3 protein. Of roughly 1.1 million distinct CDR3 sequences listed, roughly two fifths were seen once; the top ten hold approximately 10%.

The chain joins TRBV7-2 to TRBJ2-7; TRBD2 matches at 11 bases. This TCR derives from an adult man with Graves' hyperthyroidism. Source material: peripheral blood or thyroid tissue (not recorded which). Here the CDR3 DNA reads TGTGCCAGCAGCGTTAGCGGGAGGGCCAACGAGCAGTACTTC. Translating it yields CASSVSGRANEQYF.